The T cell receptor (beta chain) under discussion was sequenced for a study of radiotherapy plus CTLA-4 blockade in lung cancer. Remarks on this clone: Its antigen is not known.

Study results and limitations: Blood-borne expansion of tumor-derived TCR clones followed radiotherapy plus ipilimumab. Among reported predictors of response, early blood T cell clone dynamics with interferon-beta performed best.

Trimming removed 5 bases from V and 1 base from J, with 12 bases in between. The germline CDR1 and CDR2 sequences are SEHNR and FQNEAQ (reference sequence). The CDR3 runs 14 residues. Sequencing was performed with immunoSEQ multiplex PCR; in TCRdb, only in-frame clones are kept and a portion is missing. The repertoire includes roughly 97,000 clones, around 74% of them detected once, and approximately 2.6% sits in the top ten. This chain connects TRBV7-9 to TRBJ2-7; the D gene is possibly TRBD2 (6 bases). The input for sequencing was peripheral blood, taken from a patient treated with radiotherapy plus ipilimumab. The clonotype originates from a human donor with non-small cell lung cancer who had a partial response to radiotherapy plus ipilimumab. Some clones in this sample may be carry-over from other donors' samples. Here the CDR3 DNA reads TGTGCCAGCAGCAGGGGAGGCGGGTCCTACGAGCAGTACTTC. Translation gives CASSRGGGSYEQYF.